This TCR beta chain came from a study of T-cell reconstitution after alpha-beta-depleted transplantation in children. Germline V gene lookup returns CDR1 DFQATT and CDR2 SNEGSKA (reference sequence). The V and J ends lost 3 bases and 5 bases respectively, with 11 bases between them. The CDR3 spans 13 residues. The TCRbeta library incorporated unique molecular identifiers. TCRdb reprocessed the PCR reads via MiXCR and lists one record per CDR3 protein. This table holds nearly 400,000 distinct CDR3 sequences, around 20% found once. This clonotype has a count of ten or more. The sequencing used PBMCs from the stem cell graft donor, collected from the stem cell graft. This rearrangement joins TRBV20-1 to TRBJ2-1; no firm D call. This clonotype was obtained from a human donor who donated a stem cell graft to a child with acute myeloid leukemia. Here the CDR3 reads CSASWGSHNEQFF. The DNA for the CDR3 is TGCAGTGCTAGTTGGGGTAGCCACAATGAGCAGTTCTTC.